The 5 T cell receptor beta chains below come from one sample, sequenced in a study of radiotherapy plus CTLA-4 blockade in lung cancer. Profiling relied on immunoSEQ multiplex PCR, and the TCRdb table lists in-frame clones only, not all of them. The repertoire includes 45,000 to 60,000 clones, around 79% of them detected once, and about 8% sits in the top ten. The sample consisted of peripheral blood, taken from a patient treated with radiotherapy plus ipilimumab. The receptors originated from a human donor with non-small cell lung cancer who had a complete response to radiotherapy plus ipilimumab.

The chain combines TRBV19 with TRBJ1-2, with no clear D. V lost 4 bases, J lost 4 bases, and 19 bases lay in between. Germline CDR1 reads LNHDA; CDR2 reads SQIVND (reference sequence). The CDR3 extends over 16 amino acids. DNA of the CDR3: TGTGCCAGTAGTACAAAAGCACCCCCGGAGATCTATGGCTACACCTTC. This gives the protein CASSTKAPPEIYGYTF.

The count of this clone is one. The chain employs TRBV15 and TRBJ1-2; 9 bases map to TRBD1. CDR3 length equals 16 residues. The germline V gene encodes CDR1 LNHNV and CDR2 YYDKDF (reference sequence). The ends lost 3 bases at V and 2 bases at J; junction bases unmatched: 7. CDR3 nucleotide sequence: TGTGCCACCAGCAGCCTCCCCGGGACAGGGAACTATGGCTACACCTTC. It codes for CATSSLPGTGNYGYTF.

This clone has a single count. The chain employs TRBV14 and TRBJ2-1, with D hard to call. V was trimmed by 1 base and J by 6 bases, leaving 10 bases between them. CDR1 is SGHDN and CDR2 is FVKESK in the germline V gene. The CDR3 contains 14 residues. The CDR3 DNA sequence: TGTGCCAGCAGCCAAGTGGGCGTGGGCAATGAGCAGTTCTTC. Its protein product is CASSQVGVGNEQFF.

The chain links TRBV5-6 to TRBJ1-2; TRBD1 matches at 9 bases. CDR1 is SGHDT, CDR2 YYEEEE, per germline. The CDR3 is 15 residues long. Trimming at V came to 4 bases and at J to 6 bases, leaving 10 bases not matched to a gene. This CDR3 reads CASSPGQGYHDGYTF. The CDR3 nucleotides read TGTGCCAGCAGCCCCGGACAGGGGTATCATGATGGCTACACCTTC.

The gene calls are TRBV9 and TRBJ1-2, with D unresolved. Germline V CDR1 and CDR2: SGDLS, YYNGEE. The CDR3 loop spans 15 amino acids. V was cut by 0 bases and J by 2 bases, with 11 bases left in between. CDR3 sequence (DNA): TGTGCCAGCAGCGTAGCCCAAGAGCCAAACTATGGCTACACCTTC. Translating gives CASSVAQEPNYGYTF.